This passage covers 10 T cell receptor beta chains from one sample sequenced in a study of T-cell reconstitution after alpha-beta-depleted transplantation in children. It was with unique molecular identifiers that the TCRbeta library was prepared. TCRdb analysed the PCR reads with MiXCR anew, one entry per CDR3 protein. The data show a few hundred thousand distinct CDR3 sequences, roughly 13% seen once. Sequenced here: PBMCs, mostly from graft donor cells, sampled 360 days after TCRalphabeta/CD19-depleted stem cell transplant. The receptors were sampled from a male patient under 18 who had a stem cell transplant for acute myeloid leukemia, so the T cells may come from the graft donor.

This clonotype was seen a handful of times. J is TRBJ1-1 and V is TRBV2, with a tentative D call TRBD1 (5 bases). This CDR3 is built from 14 residues. CDR1 is SNHLY and CDR2 is FYNNEI in the germline V gene. The CDR3 bases are TGTGCTAGACGAAGCACGGGGGGAAACACTGAAGCTTTCTTT. Its translation: CARRSTGGNTEAFF.

The chain couples TRBV6-5 to TRBJ1-5; D might be TRBD1 (5 bases). V lost 6 bases to trimming and J lost 5 bases, with 23 bases between them. This CDR3 region has 17 residues. CDR1 is MNHEY and CDR2 is SVGAGI in the germline V gene. DNA of the CDR3: TGTGCCAGCAGCCGAGGGACTCCTCTCATTAGGGATCAGCCCCAGCATTTT. Amino acids: CASSRGTPLIRDQPQHF.

This clonotype was recorded a few times. Here the CDR3 reads CASSLFGGLGEAFF. CDR3 DNA sequence: TGTGCCAGCAGTCTTTTTGGGGGCCTGGGTGAAGCTTTCTTT. This chain links TRBV12-3 or TRBV12-4 with TRBJ1-1, with a possible D match to TRBD1 (6 bases). V was trimmed by 5 bases and J by 7 bases, leaving 17 bases between them. The CDR3 extends over 14 amino acids.

This clonotype was detected ten times or more. The chain combines TRBV28 with TRBJ2-3, with D perhaps matching TRBD1 or TRBD2 (5 bases each). The CDR3 spans 16 residues. CDR1 is MDHEN, CDR2 SYDVKM, per germline. V was clipped by 5 bases and J by 1 base, with 16 bases between them. The CDR3 spells CASSLLLRGGTDTQYF. CDR3 sequence (DNA): TGTGCCAGCAGTCTTTTATTGAGGGGCGGCACAGATACGCAGTATTTT.

This clonotype was seen at least ten times. The chain employs TRBV5-1 and TRBJ2-7; no reliable D call. V was clipped by 3 bases and J by 4 bases, with 14 bases between them. The CDR3 has 14 residues. Germline assignment: CDR1 SGHRS and CDR2 YFSETQ. CDR3: CASSSRPSPYEQYF. As DNA, the CDR3 is TGCGCCAGCAGCTCCAGGCCTTCCCCGTACGAGCAGTACTTC.

This clonotype has a handful of counts. The chain links TRBV10-2 to TRBJ2-1, with a weak D call TRBD2 (6 bases). This CDR3 region has 17 residues. Germline CDR1 WSHSY, CDR2 SAAADI. The V end was cut by 0 bases, the J end by 0 bases, with 12 bases between. Here the CDR3 reads CASSESTGLNSYNEQFF. The CDR3 DNA is TGCGCCAGCAGTGAGTCGACGGGACTCAACTCCTACAATGAGCAGTTCTTC.

The chain has TRBV5-1 and TRBJ2-1; D unclear. The ends were cut back, 0 bases at V and 0 bases at J, with 10 bases in the middle. Germline V CDR1 and CDR2: SGHRS, YFSETQ. There are 16 residues in the CDR3. DNA for the CDR3: TGCGCCAGCAGCTTGGCCGCGGAGAGCTCCTACAATGAGCAGTTCTTC. It translates to CASSLAAESSYNEQFF.

The V and J genes are TRBV24-1 and TRBJ2-5, with 9 bases fitting TRBD2. This CDR3 has 17 amino acids. V shed 1 base and J 2 bases; nucleotides not matched to a gene: 7. Germline V CDR1 and CDR2: KGHDR, SFDVKD. The chain's CDR3 is CATSDFVAGGPQETQYF. In nucleotides, the CDR3 is TGTGCCACCAGTGATTTTGTGGCGGGAGGGCCGCAAGAGACCCAGTACTTC.

CDR3: CASSRMQGFTDTQYF. As DNA, the CDR3 is TGTGCCAGCAGCCGTATGCAGGGGTTCACAGATACGCAGTATTTT. The chain recombines TRBV7-2 with TRBJ2-3; a weak D match, TRBD1 (6 bases). From germline, CDR1 is SGHTA and CDR2 FQGNSA. The ends were cut back, 5 bases at V and 2 bases at J, with 14 bases in the middle. This CDR3 is built from 15 residues.

The chain links TRBV7-6 to TRBJ2-3; 8 nucleotides line up with TRBD2. The V gene end was trimmed by 4 bases and the J gene end by 2 bases; junction bases not matched to a gene: 5. This CDR3 is built from 15 residues. Germline V gene data show CDR1 as SGHVS and CDR2 as FNYEAQ. The CDR3 sequence: CASSWGLDDTDTQYF. The CDR3 DNA sequence: TGTGCCAGCAGCTGGGGACTAGACGACACAGATACGCAGTATTTT.